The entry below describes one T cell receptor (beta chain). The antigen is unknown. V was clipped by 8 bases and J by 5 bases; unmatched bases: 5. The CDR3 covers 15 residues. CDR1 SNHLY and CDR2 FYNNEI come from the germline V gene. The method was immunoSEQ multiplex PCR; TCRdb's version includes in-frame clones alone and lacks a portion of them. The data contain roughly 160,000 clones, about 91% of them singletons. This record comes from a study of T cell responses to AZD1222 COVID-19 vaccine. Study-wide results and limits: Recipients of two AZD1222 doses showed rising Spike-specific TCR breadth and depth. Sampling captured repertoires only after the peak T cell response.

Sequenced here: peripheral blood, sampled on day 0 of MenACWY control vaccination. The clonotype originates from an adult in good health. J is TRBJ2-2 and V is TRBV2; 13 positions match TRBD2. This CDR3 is CASGGLAGETGELFF. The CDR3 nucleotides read TGTGCCAGCGGAGGACTAGCGGGAGAGACCGGGGAGCTGTTTTTT.